This T cell receptor (beta chain) was recovered during a study of T cell responses to AZD1222 COVID-19 vaccine. TCRdb's copy holds only in-frame clones and misses some; the assay was immunoSEQ multiplex PCR. Altogether roughly 140,000 clones are present, 85% to 95% being singletons, with the ten largest covering approximately 5.3%. This CDR3 comprises 15 residues. Trimming removed 0 bases from V and 7 bases from J; junction bases left unmatched: 5. Germline CDR1 MGHRA, CDR2 YSYEKL. This sequence was found in an adult in good health. The rearrangement links TRBV4-1 to TRBJ2-3; 9 positions agree with TRBD1. The source material was peripheral blood, sampled on day 0 of AZD1222 vaccination. The CDR3 DNA reads as TGCGCCAGCAGCCAAGAGGGGACAGGGATACATACGCAGTATTTT. Amino acids: CASSQEGTGIHTQYF.